The 4 T cell receptor beta chains given below trace back to one sample, sequenced in a study of blood T cells in healthy people across ages. Then a second PCR, running about 6 to 12 cycles, was carried out with a sample-barcoded 5' primer and a J-beta primer mix. TCRdb re-derived calls from the 5' RACE reads in MiXCR, one entry per CDR3 protein. Of about 320,000 distinct CDR3 sequences listed, 25% to 30% are singletons. Sequencing input: blood. These receptors came from a woman between 65 and 79 years old in good health.

The J gene is TRBJ2-1, the V gene TRBV5-1; TRBD2 matches 7 bases. V trimming: 1 base; J trimming: 5 bases; junction bases outside the gene matches: 9. The CDR3 sequence is 16 residues long. Looked up from germline, CDR1 is SGHRS and CDR2 is YFSETQ. The CDR3 sequence: CASSLRSQRGDNEQFF. Here the CDR3 DNA reads TGCGCCAGCAGCTTGAGGAGTCAGCGGGGAGACAATGAGCAGTTCTTC.

This clonotype was found a few times. The J gene is TRBJ2-5, the V gene TRBV5-1, with 7 bases lining up with TRBD1. The better agreement between TRBJ2-1 and the DNA end casts doubt on the J call. Germline CDR1 and CDR2: SGHRS and YFSETQ. This CDR3 is built from 12 residues. The CDR3 region has the DNA TGCGCCAGTAGGACAGGAAACAATGAGCAGTTCTTC. Amino acid sequence: CASRTGNNEQFF.

This clonotype was picked up many times. This rearrangement joins TRBV27 to TRBJ2-2, with no clear D. The CDR3 consists of 14 residues. V was cut by 2 bases and J by 0 bases, with 4 bases left in between. The V gene's germline CDR1 is MNHEY and CDR2 SMNVEV (reference sequence). DNA for the CDR3: TGTGCCAGCAGTTTAGACTCGAACACCGGGGAGCTGTTTTTT. Protein product: CASSLDSNTGELFF.

The sample holds a few counts of this clonotype. V usage is TRBV12-5 and J usage is TRBJ2-3, with D possibly matching TRBD1 (5 bases). This CDR3 contains 14 residues. Germline V gene sequence: CDR1 LGHNT, CDR2 FRNRAP. The ends were cut back, 6 bases at V and 2 bases at J, with 12 bases in the middle. The CDR3 nucleotides read TGTGCTAGTGGCTTCGACAGAACCACAGATACGCAGTATTTT. Translation: CASGFDRTTDTQYF.